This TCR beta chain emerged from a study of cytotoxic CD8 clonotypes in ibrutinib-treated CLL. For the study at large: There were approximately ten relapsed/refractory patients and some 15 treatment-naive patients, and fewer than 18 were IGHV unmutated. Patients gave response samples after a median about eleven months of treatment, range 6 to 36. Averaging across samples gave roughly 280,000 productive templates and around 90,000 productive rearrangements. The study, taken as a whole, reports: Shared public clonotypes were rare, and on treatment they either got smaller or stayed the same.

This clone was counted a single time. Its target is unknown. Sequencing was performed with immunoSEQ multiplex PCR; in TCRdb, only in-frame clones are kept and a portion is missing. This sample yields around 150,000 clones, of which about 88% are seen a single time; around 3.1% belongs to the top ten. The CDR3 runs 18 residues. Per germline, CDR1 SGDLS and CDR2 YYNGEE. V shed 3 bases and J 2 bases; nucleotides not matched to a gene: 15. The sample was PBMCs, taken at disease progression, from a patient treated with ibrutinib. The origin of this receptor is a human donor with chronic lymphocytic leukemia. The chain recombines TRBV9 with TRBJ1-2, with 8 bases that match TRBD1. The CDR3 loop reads CASSALQGQGPPNYGYTF. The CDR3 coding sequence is TGTGCCAGCAGCGCTCTTCAAGGACAGGGTCCTCCCAACTATGGCTACACCTTC.